This is a list of T cell receptor beta chains from one sample in a study of T cell changes during pregnancy in multiple sclerosis. The method was immunoSEQ multiplex PCR; TCRdb's version includes in-frame clones alone and lacks a portion of them. The table shows roughly 90,000 clones, with around 93% occurring only once. Sequencing used peripheral blood, obtained in the third trimester of pregnancy. These receptors all come from a female donor with multiple sclerosis, enrolled in a pregnancy study. CDR3s include the opening cysteine and the closing phenylalanine or tryptophan. Each record gives: V gene, CDR3 length, J gene, clone size, D gene, CDR3 protein, CDR3 DNA. The D gene is left open where the match is weak. Size is omitted from some rows. Given values are once, few, many or a class for expanded clones.

V: TRBV5-4; length: 17; J: TRBJ2-4; size: .; D: TRBD1; CDR3: CASSRADRVAAKNIQYF; DNA: TGTGCCAGCAGCCGAGCCGACAGGGTAGCCGCCAAAAACATTCAGTACTTC
V: TRBV5-1; length: 14; J: TRBJ2-3; size: .; D: TRBD2; CDR3: CASIGLADTDTQYF; DNA: TGCGCCAGCATTGGACTAGCGGATACAGATACGCAGTATTTT
V: TRBV19; length: 18; J: TRBJ1-5; size: .; D: TRBD1; CDR3: CASSTTGPATLSNQPQHF; DNA: TGTGCCAGTAGTACGACAGGGCCGGCTACCCTAAGCAATCAGCCCCAGCATTTT
V: TRBV7-2; length: 16; J: TRBJ2-1; size: .; D: TRBD2; CDR3: CASSLALAGGNNEQFF; DNA: TGTGCCAGCAGCTTAGCTCTAGCGGGAGGAAACAATGAGCAGTTCTTC
V: TRBV5-8; length: 14; J: TRBJ2-7; size: .; D: .; CDR3: CASSLVYYSYEQYF; DNA: TGTGCCAGCAGCTTGGTTTACTACTCCTACGAGCAGTACTTC
V: TRBV5-8; length: 11; J: TRBJ1-4; size: .; D: .; CDR3: CASSPRLSVFF; DNA: TGTGCCAGCAGCCCGAGATTGTCGGTGTTTTTT
V: TRBV29-1; length: 15; J: TRBJ2-5; size: .; D: .; CDR3: CSVGFGQTRGETQYF; DNA: TGCAGCGTTGGCTTCGGTCAGACTCGTGGGGAGACCCAGTACTTC
V: TRBV5-5; length: 13; J: TRBJ1-5; size: .; D: TRBD1; CDR3: CASSLAGGQPQHF; DNA: TGTGCCAGCAGCTTGGCAGGGGGTCAGCCCCAGCATTTT
V: TRBV4-3; length: 15; J: TRBJ2-3; size: .; D: TRBD2; CDR3: CASSHGLAGGDTQYF; DNA: TGCGCCAGCAGCCATGGACTAGCGGGCGGAGATACGCAGTATTTT
V: TRBV7-9; length: 16; J: TRBJ2-1; size: .; D: TRBD1; CDR3: CASSDPRGRKGNEQFF; DNA: TGTGCCAGCAGCGACCCAAGGGGGCGCAAGGGGAATGAGCAGTTCTTC
V: TRBV9; length: 16; J: TRBJ2-2; size: .; D: TRBD2; CDR3: CASSTRLAGNTGELFF; DNA: TGTGCCAGCAGCACCAGACTAGCGGGGAACACCGGGGAGCTGTTTTTT
V: TRBV7-3; length: 16; J: TRBJ1-1; size: .; D: TRBD1; CDR3: CASSSRTGLPGTEAFF; DNA: TGTGCCAGCAGCTCTCGGACAGGGCTCCCGGGCACTGAAGCTTTCTTT
V: TRBV5-4; length: 17; J: TRBJ2-5; size: once; D: TRBD2; CDR3: CASSSRLAGGPGETQYF; DNA: TGTGCCAGCAGCTCCCGACTAGCGGGAGGGCCAGGAGAGACCCAGTACTTC
V: TRBV5-4; length: 16; J: TRBJ2-3; size: .; D: .; CDR3: CASIKEGGEWTDTQYF; DNA: TGTGCCAGCATCAAGGAAGGGGGAGAGTGGACAGATACGCAGTATTTT
V: TRBV4-3; length: 15; J: TRBJ1-5; size: .; D: .; CDR3: CASSRFSGVDQPQHF; DNA: TGCGCCAGCAGCCGTTTTTCAGGGGTAGATCAGCCCCAGCATTTT
V: TRBV6-1; length: 14; J: TRBJ2-1; size: .; D: TRBD1; CDR3: CALESGTVDSEQFF; DNA: TGTGCCCTAGAATCCGGGACAGTGGATTCTGAGCAGTTCTTC
V: TRBV9; length: 15; J: TRBJ2-5; size: once; D: TRBD2; CDR3: CASSVEGLAEETQYF; DNA: TGTGCCAGCAGCGTGGAGGGACTAGCGGAAGAGACCCAGTACTTC
V: TRBV5-1; length: 12; J: TRBJ2-3; size: .; D: .; CDR3: CASSFGRDTQYF; DNA: TGCGCCAGCAGCTTTGGGAGAGATACGCAGTATTTT
V: TRBV28; length: 16; J: TRBJ2-7; size: .; D: TRBD1; CDR3: CASSVQRDRVSYEQYF; DNA: TGTGCCAGCAGTGTACAACGGGACAGGGTCTCCTACGAGCAGTACTTC
V: TRBV12-5; length: 17; J: TRBJ2-1; size: .; D: .; CDR3: CASASRGGNVKDNEQFF; DNA: TGTGCTAGTGCTTCGAGGGGCGGGAATGTAAAGGACAATGAGCAGTTCTTC
V: TRBV19; length: 14; J: TRBJ1-5; size: .; D: .; CDR3: CASSGDSGNQPQHF; DNA: TGTGCCAGTAGTGGAGACAGCGGGAATCAGCCCCAGCATTTT
V: TRBV28; length: 11; J: TRBJ2-7; size: .; D: .; CDR3: CASSFRREQYF; DNA: TGTGCCAGCAGCTTCCGTCGGGAGCAGTACTTC
V: TRBV4-2; length: 14; J: TRBJ2-7; size: once; D: .; CDR3: CASSPPGTSYEQYF; DNA: TGTGCCAGCAGCCCCCCCGGGACTTCCTACGAGCAGTACTTC
V: TRBV5-4; length: 16; J: TRBJ2-1; size: .; D: TRBD2; CDR3: CASSPVMGRGSNEQFF; DNA: TGTGCCAGCAGCCCGGTGATGGGGCGCGGGAGTAATGAGCAGTTCTTC
V: TRBV7-6; length: 16; J: TRBJ2-7; size: .; D: TRBD2; CDR3: CASSLGGTSGSYEQYF; DNA: TGTGCCAGCAGCTTAGGGGGGACTAGCGGCTCCTACGAGCAGTACTTC
V: TRBV6-6; length: 16; J: TRBJ1-5; size: once; D: TRBD1; CDR3: CASRRTGTGDSQPQHF; DNA: TGTGCCAGCAGGCGAACCGGGACAGGGGATAGTCAGCCCCAGCATTTT
V: TRBV28; length: 14; J: TRBJ2-7; size: .; D: TRBD1; CDR3: CASKAGDRGHEQYF; DNA: TGTGCCAGCAAGGCGGGGGACAGGGGACACGAGCAGTACTTC
V: TRBV14; length: 15; J: TRBJ2-1; size: .; D: .; CDR3: CASSRTRDTYNEQFF; DNA: TGTGCCAGCAGTCGTACTCGGGACACATACAATGAGCAGTTCTTC
V: TRBV28; length: 15; J: TRBJ2-1; size: .; D: TRBD2; CDR3: CASSFTSGSRIEQFF; DNA: TGTGCCAGCAGTTTTACTAGCGGGAGCAGGATTGAGCAGTTCTTC
V: TRBV9; length: 16; J: TRBJ2-5; size: .; D: TRBD2; CDR3: CASSGGTSGIQETQYF; DNA: TGTGCCAGCAGCGGGGGGACTAGCGGGATCCAAGAGACCCAGTACTTC
V: TRBV5-4; length: 13; J: TRBJ1-2; size: .; D: TRBD1; CDR3: CASSAGGSYGYTF; DNA: TGTGCCAGCAGCGCAGGGGGCAGCTATGGCTACACCTTC
V: TRBV27; length: 14; J: TRBJ2-1; size: .; D: TRBD1; CDR3: CASAPGGPGNEQFF; DNA: TGTGCCAGCGCCCCAGGGGGTCCCGGCAATGAGCAGTTCTTC
V: TRBV4-3; length: 15; J: TRBJ1-5; size: .; D: .; CDR3: CASSLDWSTDQPQHF; DNA: TGCGCCAGCAGCCTCGATTGGAGTACGGATCAGCCCCAGCATTTT
V: TRBV7-9; length: 13; J: TRBJ2-1; size: .; D: TRBD2; CDR3: CAGRGGAYNEQFF; DNA: TGTGCCGGTCGGGGGGGGGCCTACAATGAGCAGTTCTTC
V: TRBV14; length: 15; J: TRBJ1-5; size: .; D: .; CDR3: CASSQEKRRAFPQHF; DNA: TGTGCCAGCAGCCAAGAGAAGCGGCGTGCTTTTCCCCAGCATTTT
V: TRBV7-9; length: 15; J: TRBJ2-6; size: .; D: .; CDR3: CASSSSGAGANVLTF; DNA: TGTGCCAGCAGCTCCAGCGGAGCTGGGGCCAACGTCCTGACTTTC
V: TRBV7-9; length: 15; J: TRBJ2-1; size: .; D: TRBD1; CDR3: CASSPLGQGYNEQFF; DNA: TGTGCCAGCAGCCCTTTGGGACAGGGGTACAATGAGCAGTTCTTC
V: TRBV6-5; length: 13; J: TRBJ1-1; size: .; D: .; CDR3: CASSSRVATEAFF; DNA: TGTGCCAGCAGTTCCAGGGTGGCCACTGAAGCTTTCTTT
V: TRBV4-2; length: 18; J: TRBJ2-2; size: .; D: .; CDR3: CASSQTRLTKSGVGELFF; DNA: TGTGCCAGCAGCCAGACTCGCCTTACTAAGTCCGGCGTAGGGGAGCTGTTTTTT
V: TRBV12-2; length: 15; J: TRBJ1-5; size: few; D: .; CDR3: CASRDRGYSNQPQHF; DNA: TGTGCAAGTCGGGACAGGGGATATAGCAATCAGCCCCAGCATTTT
V: TRBV15; length: 15; J: TRBJ1-4; size: .; D: .; CDR3: CATSRDDSFNEKLFF; DNA: TGTGCCACCAGCAGAGATGACAGCTTCAATGAAAAACTGTTTTTT
V: TRBV2; length: 14; J: TRBJ1-1; size: .; D: TRBD1; CDR3: CASKYDRGSTEAFF; DNA: TGTGCCAGCAAGTACGACAGGGGGAGCACTGAAGCTTTCTTT
V: TRBV23-1; length: 12; J: TRBJ1-1; size: .; D: .; CDR3: CASSPGRHEAFF; DNA: TGCGCCAGCAGTCCAGGGAGGCATGAAGCTTTCTTT
V: TRBV18; length: 15; J: TRBJ2-3; size: .; D: TRBD2; CDR3: CASSPAGESTDTQYF; DNA: TGTGCCAGCTCACCAGCGGGGGAGTCTACAGATACGCAGTATTTT
V: TRBV29-1; length: 13; J: TRBJ2-5; size: .; D: .; CDR3: CSVEGAGRKTQYF; DNA: TGCAGCGTTGAAGGGGCGGGGAGGAAGACCCAGTACTTC
V: TRBV19; length: 16; J: TRBJ2-3; size: .; D: .; CDR3: CASSIDPSSSTDTQYF; DNA: TGTGCCAGTAGTATAGATCCTAGCTCTAGCACAGATACGCAGTATTTT
V: TRBV7-8; length: 14; J: TRBJ2-7; size: .; D: .; CDR3: CASSLGSQTYEQYF; DNA: TGTGCCAGCAGCTTAGGATCTCAGACCTACGAGCAGTACTTC
V: TRBV6-4; length: 15; J: TRBJ2-1; size: .; D: TRBD1; CDR3: CASTTGTGVYNEQFF; DNA: TGTGCCAGCACCACCGGGACAGGGGTCTACAATGAGCAGTTCTTC
V: TRBV2; length: 16; J: TRBJ2-2; size: .; D: TRBD1; CDR3: CASRADRGLRTGELFF; DNA: TGTGCCAGCAGAGCAGACAGGGGGCTGCGCACCGGGGAGCTGTTTTTT
V: TRBV29-1; length: 14; J: TRBJ1-4; size: .; D: .; CDR3: CSVGSGAANEKLFF; DNA: TGCAGCGTGGGGAGCGGGGCGGCTAATGAAAAACTGTTTTTT
V: TRBV2; length: 16; J: TRBJ2-1; size: once; D: TRBD2; CDR3: CASKLLAGGAYNEQFF; DNA: TGTGCCAGCAAACTTCTAGCGGGAGGCGCCTACAATGAGCAGTTCTTC
V: TRBV6-1; length: 16; J: TRBJ2-5; size: .; D: .; CDR3: CASSESVGVWVETQYF; DNA: TGTGCCAGCAGTGAAAGTGTAGGGGTGTGGGTAGAGACCCAGTACTTC
V: TRBV30; length: 13; J: TRBJ2-1; size: .; D: TRBD2; CDR3: CAWSAPVSGSQFF; DNA: TGTGCCTGGAGCGCCCCCGTTAGCGGGAGCCAGTTCTTC
V: TRBV5-6; length: 16; J: TRBJ2-3; size: .; D: TRBD2; CDR3: CASSFRLAVSTDTQYF; DNA: TGTGCCAGCAGCTTCCGACTAGCGGTCAGCACAGATACGCAGTATTTT
V: TRBV25-1; length: 16; J: TRBJ2-1; size: .; D: TRBD1; CDR3: CASSPPGQGIGNEQFF; DNA: TGTGCCAGCAGTCCACCGGGACAGGGGATTGGCAATGAGCAGTTCTTC
V: TRBV5-1; length: 15; J: TRBJ2-3; size: .; D: TRBD2; CDR3: CASSFSGSNPDTQYF; DNA: TGCGCCAGCAGCTTTAGCGGGAGCAACCCAGATACGCAGTATTTT
V: TRBV14; length: 16; J: TRBJ2-1; size: once; D: .; CDR3: CASSQDVRVVGSEQFF; DNA: TGTGCCAGCAGCCAAGATGTCCGTGTGGTCGGGAGTGAGCAGTTCTTC